A single sample gave rise to the 20 T cell receptor beta chains below, sequenced in a study of beta chain features in type 1 diabetes. General study points: Shortening that was moderate but significant affected the TCRB CDR3s of Type 1 diabetes patients in all four CD4+ subsets.

Their specific antigens are unknown. The sequenced template was cDNA made from the entire isolated RNA. The method was immunoSEQ multiplex PCR; TCRdb's version includes in-frame clones alone and lacks a portion of them. The table records over 650,000 clones, more than 12% of them present only once. Sequenced input: naive CD4+ T cells from blood. These receptors all come from a man aged 18 to 29 with type 1 diabetes.

The chain carries TRBV28 and TRBJ2-3; D is possibly TRBD1 (6 bases). The germline V gene encodes CDR1 MDHEN and CDR2 SYDVKM. The CDR3 spans 15 residues. V lost 6 bases and J 0 bases, leaving 13 bases between the germline ends. This chain's CDR3 is CASREYGQSTDTQYF. The CDR3 DNA is TGTGCCAGCAGAGAATACGGACAGAGCACAGATACGCAGTATTTT. Full variable domain (outside the CDR3, taken from reference TRBV28 and TRBJ2-3): DVKVTQSSRYLVKRTGEKVFLECVQDMDHENMFWYRQDPGLGLRLIYFSYDVKMKEKGDIPEGYSVSREKKERFSLILESASTNQTSMYLCASREYGQSTDTQYFGPGTRLTVL.

This clone was observed a few times. The CDR3 nucleotides are TGTGCCACCAGCAGAGATCTCGGACTAGAGGGAGCGCAGTATTTT. It translates to CATSRDLGLEGAQYF. The chain links TRBV15 to TRBJ2-3; 7 bases are a match to TRBD2. Trimming took 0 bases from V and 10 from J; bases not matched to a gene: 10. From germline, CDR1 is LNHNV and CDR2 YYDKDF (reference sequence). The CDR3 runs 15 residues.

The chain recombines TRBV29-1 with TRBJ2-5; 11 bases fit TRBD1. The CDR3 loop spans 15 amino acids. Germline CDR1 is SQVTM and CDR2 is ANQGSEA. V lost 6 bases to trimming and J lost 2 bases; unmatched junction nucleotides: 8. Written as DNA, the CDR3 is TGCAGCGTCGTCGACCGGGACAGGGGGCAAGAGACCCAGTACTTC. This encodes CSVVDRDRGQETQYF.

The rearrangement uses TRBV4-3 and TRBJ1-6, with a weak D call TRBD1 (5 bases). CDR3 length: 15 residues. Trimming stripped 4 bases from V and 6 bases from J, with 13 bases between. Germline CDR1 is LGHNA and CDR2 is YSLEER. CDR3: CASSPPAGRNSPLHF. In DNA, the CDR3 is TGCGCCAGCAGCCCCCCGGCAGGGCGTAATTCACCCCTCCACTTT.

The V and J genes are TRBV13 and TRBJ2-7; D is perhaps TRBD1 (5 bases). CDR1 is PRHDT, CDR2 FYEKMQ, per germline (reference sequence). This CDR3 has 13 amino acids. V gave up 3 bases and J gave up 7 bases, with 13 bases separating them. In DNA, the CDR3 is TGTGCCAGCAGCTTCAAGGGGCAGAGGGAGCAGTACTTC. This translates into CASSFKGQREQYF.

The CDR3 spells CASSVPGQGYEQYF. The CDR3 DNA sequence: TGTGCCAGCAGTGTCCCGGGACAGGGCTACGAGCAGTACTTC. The chain employs TRBV6-1 and TRBJ2-7; 9 bases agree with TRBD1. Germline V CDR1 and CDR2: MNHNS, SASEGT. Trimming removed 4 bases from V and 3 bases from J; junction bases left unmatched: 4. CDR3 size: 14 residues.

This clone has more than one count but fewer than ten. This chain uses TRBV7-9 with TRBJ1-1, with a weak D call TRBD1 (5 bases). The CDR3 runs 14 residues. Trimming pared 5 bases from V and 7 bases from J, leaving 17 bases between. The germline gives CDR1 SEHNR, CDR2 FQNEAQ (reference sequence). CDR3 nucleotide sequence: TGTGCCAGCAGCCCCTCAAAAGGGACTCTTGAAGCTTTCTTT. It specifies CASSPSKGTLEAFF. The full variable domain, its missing parts supplied by reference TRBV7-9 and TRBJ1-1, is DTGVSQNPRHKITKRGQNVTFRCDPISEHNRLYWYRQTLGQGPEFLTYFQNEAQLEKSRLLSDRFSAERPKGSFSTLEIQRTEQGDSAMYLCASSPSKGTLEAFFGQGTRLTVV.

The sample holds a few counts of this clone. This sequence joins TRBV11-2 and TRBJ2-7; D remains unclear. Trimming shortened V by 5 bases and J by 2 bases, and 10 bases separated the two germline ends. This CDR3 region has 13 residues. Germline loops: CDR1 SGHAT, CDR2 FQNNGV. DNA for the CDR3: TGTGCCAGCAGCGGACCGTTGGCCTACGAGCAGTACTTC. Protein sequence: CASSGPLAYEQYF.

This chain uses TRBV11-2 with TRBJ2-7; 7 nucleotides agree with TRBD2. The CDR3 consists of 15 residues. V shed 0 bases and J 4 bases; nucleotides not matched to a gene: 6. Germline V gene data show CDR1 as SGHAT and CDR2 as FQNNGV. DNA for the CDR3: TGTGCCAGCAGCTTAGACCCCGGGGGGAGGTACGAGCAGTACTTC. Protein: CASSLDPGGRYEQYF. Using reference TRBV11-2 and TRBJ2-7 for the parts outside the CDR3, the full variable domain is EAGVAQSPRYKIIEKRQSVAFWCNPISGHATLYWYQQILGQGPKLLIQFQNNGVVDDSQLPKDRFSAERLKGVDSTLKIQPAKLEDSAVYLCASSLDPGGRYEQYFGPGTRLTVT.

The V gene is TRBV30, the J gene TRBJ2-7, with 7 nucleotides matching TRBD2. V shed 0 bases and J 5 bases; nucleotides not matched to a gene: 7. The CDR3 covers 14 residues. Germline V gene data show CDR1 as GTSNPN and CDR2 as SVGIG (reference sequence). The DNA for the CDR3 is TGTGCCTGGAGTGTTGGCGGGAGTTCCCACGAGCAGTACTTC. It is translated as CAWSVGGSSHEQYF.

J is TRBJ1-5 and V is TRBV5-6; D ambiguous. V lost 4 bases and J lost 10, with 9 bases in between. CDR3 size: 11 residues. Germline V gene data show CDR1 as SGHDT and CDR2 as YYEEEE. The CDR3 loop is CASSGRGPQHF. CDR3 nucleotide sequence: TGTGCCAGCAGCGGTCGGGGACCCCAGCATTTT.

This clone was picked up a small number of times. This sequence joins TRBV9 and TRBJ2-3; D uncertain. The germline V and J ends were trimmed by 3 bases and 2 bases, with 10 bases remaining between them. The CDR3 covers 14 residues. CDR1 and CDR2 (germline): SGDLS, YYNGEE. CDR3 bases: TGTGCCAGCAGCGCCTCAAGGTACACAGATACGCAGTATTTT. It codes for CASSASRYTDTQYF.

The chain links TRBV23-1 to TRBJ1-5; D uncertain. TRBV23-1 is assigned to the ORF class and has an uncertain function. Between the trimmed V and J ends, which lost 4 bases and 6 bases, there was a span of 28 bases. The CDR3 spans 19 residues. The CDR3 nucleotides read TGCGCCAGCAGTCTCTACCACGGAGTTAAGAGGGTATGTTGTCAGCCCCAGCATTTT. Protein product: CASSLYHGVKRVCCQPQHF.

This clone was observed a handful of times. The chain combines TRBV29-1 with TRBJ1-4; D is possibly TRBD1 (5 bases). CDR3 size: 15 residues. Trimming removed 6 bases at V and 0 bases at J, with 14 bases between. The germline V gene encodes CDR1 SQVTM and CDR2 ANQGSEA. The CDR3 loop is CSVHEGSTTNEKLFF. The CDR3 DNA reads as TGCAGCGTCCACGAGGGGTCAACAACTAATGAAAAACTGTTTTTT.

The rearrangement uses TRBV19 and TRBJ2-1, with a tentative D call TRBD2 (5 bases). The CDR3 has 13 amino acids. The germline gives CDR1 LNHDA, CDR2 SQIVND (reference sequence). The germline V and J ends were trimmed by 3 bases and 4 bases, with 7 bases remaining between them. CDR3 region: CASSIPGYNEQFF. The CDR3 DNA reads TGTGCCAGTAGTATCCCGGGATACAATGAGCAGTTCTTC.

This clone was found a few times. The rearrangement joins TRBV29-1 to TRBJ2-3, with D possibly being TRBD2 (6 bases). This CDR3 spans 15 amino acids. Germline V gene lookup returns CDR1 SQVTM and CDR2 ANQGSEA. V lost 1 base and J lost 1, with 12 bases in between. CDR3 loop: CSVEGRPSGTDTQYF. The DNA for the CDR3 is TGCAGCGTTGAAGGGCGTCCTAGCGGCACAGATACGCAGTATTTT.

For this clone: Relative to the germline gene, one junction end is altered; a read error may explain this. This chain connects TRBV2 to TRBJ2-6; D gene uncertain. In germline, CDR1 is SNHLY, CDR2 FYNNEI. This CDR3 has 15 residues. The CDR3 DNA is TGTGCCAGCAGAGAAGGTCCCTCTGGGGCCAACGTCCTGACTTTC. Protein product: CASREGPSGANVLTF.

This clone was counted a few times. This chain connects TRBV5-6 to TRBJ2-1; no reliable D call. CDR1 SGHDT and CDR2 YYEEEE come from the germline V gene. The V gene lost 3 bases and the J gene lost 6 bases, with 10 bases spanning the gap. This CDR3 is built from 13 residues. CDR3 protein: CASSSPLSNEQFF. Here the CDR3 DNA reads TGTGCCAGCAGCTCTCCTCTCTCCAATGAGCAGTTCTTC.

V gene TRBV7-2 combines with J gene TRBJ1-2; 8 bases map to TRBD1. The length of the CDR3 is 13 residues. With V trimmed by 3 bases and J by 4 bases, 1 base remained unmatched. CDR1 SGHTA and CDR2 FQGNSA come from the germline V gene. CDR3 in amino acids: CASSFQGAYGYTF. Written as DNA, the CDR3 is TGTGCCAGCAGCTTTCAGGGGGCCTATGGCTACACCTTC.

This clone was observed a few times. Additional DNA sequences in this sample encode the identical CDR3. This chain joins TRBV9 and TRBJ2-7, with a possible D match to TRBD2 (5 bases). V lost 0 bases and J lost 1, with 8 bases in between. The CDR3 is made up of 14 amino acids. Germline loops: CDR1 SGDLS, CDR2 YYNGEE. The CDR3 DNA is TGTGCCAGCAGCGTAGACGAGGGATCCTACGAGCAGTACTTC. It specifies CASSVDEGSYEQYF.